Shown below are 4 T cell receptor beta chains from a single sample sequenced in a study of blood T cell repertoires in COVID-19. Measured with immunoSEQ multiplex PCR; TCRdb has only the in-frame clones, and not every one. Of about 240,000 clones listed, around 83% are singletons. Sequenced input: peripheral blood. These TCRs come from a woman aged 60-75 years with active or convalescent COVID-19.

In this sample, this clone turned up a few times. The chain couples TRBV5-1 to TRBJ2-5; TRBD1 matches at 7 bases. V lost 4 bases to trimming and J lost 1 base; unmatched junction nucleotides: 7. The CDR3 spans 15 residues. From germline, CDR1 is SGHRS and CDR2 YFSETQ. In nucleotides, the CDR3 is TGCGCCAGCAGCAGAGGGACAGCCGTCCAAGAGACCCAGTACTTC. It translates to CASSRGTAVQETQYF.

The V and J genes are TRBV4-1 and TRBJ2-1; 7 positions agree with TRBD1. V was pared by 2 bases and J by 3 bases, with 10 bases of the junction left unmatched. Germline CDR1 MGHRA, CDR2 YSYEKL. The CDR3 has 17 amino acids. The DNA of the CDR3 is TGCGCCAGCAGCCAAAGAATAGACAGGGCCTTCTACAATGAGCAGTTCTTC. Translated: CASSQRIDRAFYNEQFF.

The DNA of the CDR3 is TGTGCCAGTAGTTTACTAGGAGGCTCCGTGGGCACGCAGTATTTT. Its protein is CASSLLGGSVGTQYF. This chain joins TRBV19 and TRBJ2-3, with D possibly matching TRBD2 (5 bases). CDR3 length: 15 residues. The germline gives CDR1 LNHDA, CDR2 SQIVND (reference sequence). With 5 bases removed from V and 9 bases from J, the gap between germline ends came to 21 bases.

This chain connects TRBV5-1 to TRBJ2-2; D remains ambiguous. Germline V gene sequence: CDR1 SGHRS, CDR2 YFSETQ. V dropped 0 bases and J dropped 0 bases, with 6 bases sitting between them. The CDR3 loop spans 15 amino acids. The chain's CDR3 is CASSLDNPNTGELFF. The CDR3 nucleotides are TGCGCCAGCAGCTTGGACAACCCGAACACCGGGGAGCTGTTTTTT.